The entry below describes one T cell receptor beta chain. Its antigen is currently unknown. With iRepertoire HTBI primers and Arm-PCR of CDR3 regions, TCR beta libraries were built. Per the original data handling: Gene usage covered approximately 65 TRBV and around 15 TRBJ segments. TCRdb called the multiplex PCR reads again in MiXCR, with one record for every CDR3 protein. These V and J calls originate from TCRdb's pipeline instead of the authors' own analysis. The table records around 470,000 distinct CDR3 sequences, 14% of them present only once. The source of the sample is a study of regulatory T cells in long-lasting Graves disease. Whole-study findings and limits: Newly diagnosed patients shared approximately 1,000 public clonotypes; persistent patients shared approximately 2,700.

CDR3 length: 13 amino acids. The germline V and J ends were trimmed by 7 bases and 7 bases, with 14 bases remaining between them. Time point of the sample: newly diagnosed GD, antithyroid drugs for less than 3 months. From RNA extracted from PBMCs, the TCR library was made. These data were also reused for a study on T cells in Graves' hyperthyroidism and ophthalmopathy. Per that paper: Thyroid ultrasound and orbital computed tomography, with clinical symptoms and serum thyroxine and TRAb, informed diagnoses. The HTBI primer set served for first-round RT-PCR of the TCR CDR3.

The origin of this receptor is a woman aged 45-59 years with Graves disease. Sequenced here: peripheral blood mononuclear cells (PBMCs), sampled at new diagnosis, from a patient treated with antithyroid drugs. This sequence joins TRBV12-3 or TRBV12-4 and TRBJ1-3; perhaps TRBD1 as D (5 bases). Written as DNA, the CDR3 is TGTGCCAGCACACGGGACGGTAGGAACACCATATATTTT. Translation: CASTRDGRNTIYF.